This T cell receptor (beta chain) originates from a study of shared clonotypes between healthy human individuals. Points from the study as a whole: Sampling was confined to blood; repertoires within tissues likely differ. Sequencing depth was predicted to influence how clonotypes are shared among donors.

Remarks on this clone: As yet, its antigen is unknown.

This table comes from immunoSEQ multiplex PCR, and its TCRdb copy is limited to in-frame clones, with some not included. The sample lists over a million clones; around three quarters were seen once. Those who donated, Caucasian adults without exception, all lived in Nashville, Tennessee. The sequence was obtained from a man aged 18 to 29 in good health. Some clones in this sample may be carry-over from other donors' samples. Sequenced material: memory CD4+ T cells from PBMCs. Subset indicated: CD45RA-negative fraction.

CDR3 DNA: TGTGCCTGGAGTCCTAGACAGAACGGGCTCTATGGCTACACCTTC. This gives the protein CAWSPRQNGLYGYTF. V usage is TRBV30 and J usage is TRBJ1-2, with a weak D call TRBD1 (5 bases). Germline-derived CDR1 and CDR2 are GTSNPN and SVGIG (reference sequence). Trimming took off 2 bases at V and 4 bases at J, with 17 bases between the two ends. This CDR3 spans 15 amino acids.